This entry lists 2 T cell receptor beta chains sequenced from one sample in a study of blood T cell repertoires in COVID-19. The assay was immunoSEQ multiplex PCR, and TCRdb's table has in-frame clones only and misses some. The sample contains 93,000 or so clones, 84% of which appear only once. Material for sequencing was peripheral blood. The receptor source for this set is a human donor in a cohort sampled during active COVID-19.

CDR3 sequence: CASSKTTGAPTYNEQFF. As DNA, the CDR3 is TGTGCCAGCAGCAAAACGACAGGGGCGCCCACCTACAATGAGCAGTTCTTC. The rearrangement links TRBV7-6 to TRBJ2-1; 8 bases are shared with TRBD1. This CDR3 has 17 residues. Germline V lookup: CDR1 SGHVS, CDR2 FNYEAQ. Trimming cost V 5 bases and J 2 bases; bases outside gene matches: 11.

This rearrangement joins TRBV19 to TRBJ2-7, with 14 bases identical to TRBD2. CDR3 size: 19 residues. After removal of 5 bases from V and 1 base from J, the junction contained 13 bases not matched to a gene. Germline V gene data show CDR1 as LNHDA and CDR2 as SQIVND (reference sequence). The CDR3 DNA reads TGTGCCAGTAGTTTAAGACTAGCGGGGGGGGCCAGGGCATCCTACGAGCAGTACTTC. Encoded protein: CASSLRLAGGARASYEQYF. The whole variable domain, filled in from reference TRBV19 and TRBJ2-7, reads DGGITQSPKYLFRKEGQNVTLSCEQNLNHDAMYWYRQDPGQGLRLIYYSQIVNDFQKGDIAEGYSVSREKKESFPLTVTSAQKNPTAFYLCASSLRLAGGARASYEQYFGPGTRLTVT.